The sequence of this T cell receptor (beta chain) was determined in a study of cytomegalovirus exposure and HLA in healthy donors. Overall study: The 120 validation repertoires and the approximately 640 first-cohort repertoires shared a platform, a later analysis reported. The study's findings and limits: It was reportedly the case that the classifier diagnosed cytomegalovirus status with high specificity and sensitivity. Overall, about 160 TCR beta chains were annotated as cytomegalovirus-associated.

The data were produced by immunoSEQ multiplex PCR, yet TCRdb's version contains in-frame clones alone and is incomplete. The sample carries 180,000 or so clones, about nine tenths recorded once. Among the roughly 110 subjects of the validation cohort, separate from the 666-subject first cohort, were the donors. This CDR3 spans 13 amino acids. Germline V CDR1 and CDR2: PRHDT, FYEKMQ (reference sequence). V lost 4 bases to trimming and J lost 8 bases, with 12 bases between them. This clone appeared a single time. The antigen is unknown. The chain employs TRBV13 and TRBJ2-4, with D perhaps matching TRBD1 (5 bases). The source of this sequence is a young man in good health and CMV-seropositive. Sequencing was done on a sample of PBMCs. CDR3 residues: CASSSDRGDIQYF. The CDR3 DNA sequence: TGTGCCAGCAGCTCGGATAGGGGTGACATTCAGTACTTC.